This T cell receptor (beta chain) was captured in a study of T cells after yellow fever vaccination. From the 5' RACE reads, TCRdb called clonotypes with MiXCR, one entry per CDR3 protein. The data contain roughly 350,000 distinct CDR3 sequences, 4.1% of them seen just once; the ten biggest clones take up 20% to 25%. The sample consisted of PBMCs, taken 5 days after the yellow fever booster vaccination. The clonotype originates from a man between 18 and 35 years old who received the YFV17D yellow fever vaccine.

As DNA, the CDR3 is TGCGCCAGCAGCCAAGGACGGTTGGGCCACGAGCAGTACTTC. Translated, it gives CASSQGRLGHEQYF. The chain carries TRBV4-3 and TRBJ2-7; D uncertain. The V gene lost 1 base and the J gene lost 5 bases, with 12 bases spanning the gap. The CDR3 is made up of 14 amino acids. Germline V gives CDR1 LGHNA, CDR2 YSLEER.